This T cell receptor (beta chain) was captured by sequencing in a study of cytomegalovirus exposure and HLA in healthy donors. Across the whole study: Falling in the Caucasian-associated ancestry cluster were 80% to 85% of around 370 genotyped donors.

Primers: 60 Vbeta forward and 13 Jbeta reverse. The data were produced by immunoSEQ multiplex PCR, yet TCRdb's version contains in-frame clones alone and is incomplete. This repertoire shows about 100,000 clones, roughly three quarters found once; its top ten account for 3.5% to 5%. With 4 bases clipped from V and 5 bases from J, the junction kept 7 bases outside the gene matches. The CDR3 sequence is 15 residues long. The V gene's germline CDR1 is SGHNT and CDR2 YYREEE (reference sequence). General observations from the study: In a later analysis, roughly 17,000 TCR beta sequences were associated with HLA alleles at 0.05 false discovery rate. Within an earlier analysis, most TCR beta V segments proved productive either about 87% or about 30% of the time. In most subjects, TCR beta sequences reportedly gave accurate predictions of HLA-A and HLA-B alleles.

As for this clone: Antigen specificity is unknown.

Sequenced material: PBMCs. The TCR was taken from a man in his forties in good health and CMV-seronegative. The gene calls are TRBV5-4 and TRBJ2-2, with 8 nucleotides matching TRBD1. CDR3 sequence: CASSPDRARTGELFF. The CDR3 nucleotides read TGTGCCAGCAGCCCGGACAGGGCCCGAACCGGGGAGCTGTTTTTT.